These T cell receptor beta chains were read from a single sample in a study of T cell responses to AZD1222 COVID-19 vaccine. Using immunoSEQ multiplex PCR, the repertoire was profiled, and TCRdb retains in-frame clones only, with some absent. The data hold 130,000 or so clones, with 85% to 95% observed a single time. Sequenced material: peripheral blood, taken on day 0 of AZD1222 vaccination. These receptors were obtained from an adult in good health. The CDR3 runs from the conserved cysteine through the conserved F or W. D genes are given only for firm matches. Size is omitted from some rows. Given values are once, few, many or a class for expanded clones.

j_gene,abundance,d_gene,v_gene,CDR3nt,CDR3aa
TRBJ2-1,few,-,TRBV7-2,TGTGCCAGCAGCTTAGTTCAAACCCAGTTCTTC,CASSLVQTQFF
TRBJ2-1,-,-,TRBV24-1,TGTGCCAGAAATGAGCAGTTCTTC,CARNEQFF
TRBJ1-4,-,TRBD1,TRBV7-9,TGTGCCAGCAGCTCGCGGACAGGGGGCCCTGAAAAACTGTTTTTT,CASSSRTGGPEKLFF
TRBJ2-1,-,-,TRBV7-3,TGTGCCAGCAGCTTAGGGACCTACGGCCAACAGAATGAGCAGTTCTTC,CASSLGTYGQQNEQFF
TRBJ1-3,-,-,TRBV7-6,TGTGCCAGCAGCAGGCAAACGGGCCAAAATCAAAACACCATATATTTT,CASSRQTGQNQNTIYF
TRBJ2-1,-,-,TRBV11-2,TGTGCCAGCAGCTTAGGTGGGAGCGTATACAATGAGCAGTTCTTC,CASSLGGSVYNEQFF
TRBJ1-2,-,-,TRBV7-9,TGTGCCAGCAGCCGAGACGCGAACTATGGCTACACCTTC,CASSRDANYGYTF
TRBJ2-1,-,TRBD2,TRBV7-9,TGTGCCAGCAGCCACGGACTAGCAGAGCAGTTCTTC,CASSHGLAEQFF
TRBJ2-5,-,-,TRBV6-5,TGTGCCAGCAGTTACCGTCTGGGGTGGGAGACCCAGTACTTC,CASSYRLGWETQYF
TRBJ1-2,-,-,TRBV5-1,TGCGCCAGCAGCTTGGATGACCATCGGCGCTATGGCTACACCTTC,CASSLDDHRRYGYTF
TRBJ2-5,-,TRBD2,TRBV20-1,TGCAGTGCTAGTCTTCCTAGCGGCCAAGAGACCCAGTACTTC,CSASLPSGQETQYF
TRBJ2-2,-,-,TRBV27,TGTGCCAGCAGTAGACGGAACACCGGGGAGCTGTTTTTT,CASSRRNTGELFF
TRBJ1-1,-,-,TRBV7-6,TGTGCCAGCAGCCTCATTGCAGGGACGGGCACTGAAGCTTTCTTT,CASSLIAGTGTEAFF
TRBJ1-3,-,-,TRBV6-5,TGTGCCAGCAGCGAGGACTCTTTCGGGGGAAACACCATATATTTT,CASSEDSFGGNTIYF
TRBJ2-5,-,TRBD1,TRBV11-3,TGTGCCAGCAGCTTTGACAGGGTGGAGACCCAGTACTTC,CASSFDRVETQYF
TRBJ2-1,-,TRBD2,TRBV7-3,TGTGCCAGCAGCCTCTGGCTAGCGGGGAGCTCCTACAATGAGCAGTTCTTC,CASSLWLAGSSYNEQFF
TRBJ1-1,-,-,TRBV7-2,TGTGCCAGCAGCTTAGTGAAATGGGGGAGTTTTTCGAACACTGAAGCTTTCTTT,CASSLVKWGSFSNTEAFF
TRBJ1-1,-,-,TRBV19,TGTGCCAGTAGTATGATAGGGCAGGGTCGGACTGAAGCTTTCTTT,CASSMIGQGRTEAFF
TRBJ1-1,-,-,TRBV29-1,TGCAGCGGCGAGCTCGACACTGAAGCTTTCTTT,CSGELDTEAFF
TRBJ1-5,-,-,TRBV12-3/TRBV12-4,TGTGCCAGCTCTCCCGGCAATCAGCCCCAGCATTTT,CASSPGNQPQHF
TRBJ1-2,-,-,TRBV30,TGTGCCTGGAGTGTACCCCGGACAGCCTATGGCTACACCTTC,CAWSVPRTAYGYTF
TRBJ1-2,-,-,TRBV12-3/TRBV12-4,TGTGCCAGCAGTTTTCGCCGGGGCAGTGGCTACACCTTC,CASSFRRGSGYTF
TRBJ1-5,few,-,TRBV19,TGTGCCAGTAGTTTGGAGGGGGGGGCCGGTCAGCCCCAGCATTTT,CASSLEGGAGQPQHF
TRBJ1-2,-,TRBD1,TRBV9,TGTGCCAGCAGCGTAGGGACAGGGGAAATTGGTGGCTACACCTTC,CASSVGTGEIGGYTF
TRBJ2-2,-,-,TRBV11-2,TGTGCCAGCAGCCTCATTAGCGGAGGGGGGACCGGGGAGCTGTTTTTT,CASSLISGGGTGELFF
TRBJ1-2,-,-,TRBV5-1,TGCGCCAGCAGTCGTGGGTCTAACTATGGCTACACCTTC,CASSRGSNYGYTF
TRBJ1-5,-,-,TRBV2,TGTGCCAGCAGTGAAGATTCGGGGGGCATACAGCCCCAGCATTTT,CASSEDSGGIQPQHF
TRBJ2-5,-,TRBD2,TRBV5-1,TGCGCCAGCAGCTTGGAACCGGGACTAGCGGAAGAGACCCAGTACTTC,CASSLEPGLAEETQYF
TRBJ1-1,-,-,TRBV7-8,TGTGCCTCCCGGGCCTCCCGGTGGACTGAAGCTTTCTTT,CASRASRWTEAFF
TRBJ2-5,-,TRBD2,TRBV5-4,TGTGCCAGCAGCTTGGTGGGACTAGCGGGAGGACCTCCGGAGACCCAGTACTTC,CASSLVGLAGGPPETQYF
TRBJ2-2,-,TRBD1,TRBV7-9,TGTGCCAGCAGCCCGACAGGGGTTACCGGGGAGCTGTTTTTT,CASSPTGVTGELFF
TRBJ1-1,-,-,TRBV19,TGTGCCAGTAACCCGTATGGAAGGGGCGACACTGAAGCTTTCTTT,CASNPYGRGDTEAFF
TRBJ1-1,-,-,TRBV4-3,TGCGCCAGCAGTCAAACAGGGCGCGCTGAAGCTTTCTTT,CASSQTGRAEAFF
TRBJ1-2,-,-,TRBV3-1/TRBV3-2,TGTGCCAGCAGCCTGTCGGAGGGGCGCGATGGCTACACCTTC,CASSLSEGRDGYTF
TRBJ1-5,few,TRBD1,TRBV27,TGTGCCAGCAGAACCGGACAGGGTTCCAATCAGCCCCAGCATTTT,CASRTGQGSNQPQHF
TRBJ1-2,-,TRBD1,TRBV5-1,TGCGCCAGCCGCCCAGGGGGGCTGGGGGGCTACACCTTC,CASRPGGLGGYTF
TRBJ2-1,once,-,TRBV11-1,TGTGCCAGCAGCTTAATAGGCAGTTACTCCTACAATGAGCAGTTCTTC,CASSLIGSYSYNEQFF
TRBJ1-2,-,-,TRBV7-3,TGTGCCAGCAGCGCGGACAGAGCTAACTATGGCTACACCTTC,CASSADRANYGYTF
TRBJ1-1,-,TRBD1,TRBV30,TGTGCCTGGAGTTTAACGGACAGGGTGGCTTTCTTT,CAWSLTDRVAFF
TRBJ2-3,-,TRBD2,TRBV11-2,TGTGCCAGCAGCCCCCAGGGAGGACTAGCGGGACGTACAGATACGCAGTATTTT,CASSPQGGLAGRTDTQYF
TRBJ1-4,-,TRBD1,TRBV7-9,TGTGCCAGCAGCTTCGGGACAGACGGTGAAAAACTGTTTTTT,CASSFGTDGEKLFF